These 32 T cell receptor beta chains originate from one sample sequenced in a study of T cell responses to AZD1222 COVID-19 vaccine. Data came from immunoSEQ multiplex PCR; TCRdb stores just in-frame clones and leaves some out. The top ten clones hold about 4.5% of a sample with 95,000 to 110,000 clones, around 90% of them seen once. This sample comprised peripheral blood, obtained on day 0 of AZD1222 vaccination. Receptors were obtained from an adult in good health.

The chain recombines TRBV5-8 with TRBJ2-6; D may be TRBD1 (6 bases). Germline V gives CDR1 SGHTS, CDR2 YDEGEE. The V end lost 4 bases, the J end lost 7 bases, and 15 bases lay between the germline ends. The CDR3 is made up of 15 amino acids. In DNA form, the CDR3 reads TGTGCCAGCAGCCTGGGGGCGACTCTCGCCAACGTCCTGACTTTC. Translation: CASSLGATLANVLTF.

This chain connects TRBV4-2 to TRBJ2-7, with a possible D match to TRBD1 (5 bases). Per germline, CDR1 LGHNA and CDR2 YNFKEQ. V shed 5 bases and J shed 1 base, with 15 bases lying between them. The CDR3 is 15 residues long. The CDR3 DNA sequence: TGTGCCAGCAGCGATAATTTGAAGGGGTCCTACGAGCAGTACTTC. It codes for CASSDNLKGSYEQYF.

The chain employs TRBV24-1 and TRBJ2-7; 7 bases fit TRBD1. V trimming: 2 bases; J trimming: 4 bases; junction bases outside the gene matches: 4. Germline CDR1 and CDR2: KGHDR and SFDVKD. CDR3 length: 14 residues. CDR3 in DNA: TGTGCCACCAGTGATTCCCGACAGGGTTACGAGCAGTACTTC. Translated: CATSDSRQGYEQYF.

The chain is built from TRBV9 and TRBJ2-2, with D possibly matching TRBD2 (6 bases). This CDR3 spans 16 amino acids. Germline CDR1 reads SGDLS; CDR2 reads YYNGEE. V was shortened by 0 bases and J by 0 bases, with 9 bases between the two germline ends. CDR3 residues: CASSVGGLSNTGELFF. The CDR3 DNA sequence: TGTGCCAGCAGCGTAGGGGGACTTTCGAACACCGGGGAGCTGTTTTTT.

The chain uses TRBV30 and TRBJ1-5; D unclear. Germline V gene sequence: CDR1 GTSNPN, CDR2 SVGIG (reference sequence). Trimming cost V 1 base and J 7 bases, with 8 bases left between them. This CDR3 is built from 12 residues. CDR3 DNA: TGTGCCTGGAGTGCCAGCGCCCAGCCCCAGCATTTT. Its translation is CAWSASAQPQHF.

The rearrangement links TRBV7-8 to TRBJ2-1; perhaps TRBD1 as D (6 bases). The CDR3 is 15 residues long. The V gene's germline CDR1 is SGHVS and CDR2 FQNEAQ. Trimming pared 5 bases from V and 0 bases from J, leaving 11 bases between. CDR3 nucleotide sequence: TGTGCCAGCAGCGGGGGCCCCGGCTCCTACAATGAGCAGTTCTTC. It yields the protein CASSGGPGSYNEQFF.

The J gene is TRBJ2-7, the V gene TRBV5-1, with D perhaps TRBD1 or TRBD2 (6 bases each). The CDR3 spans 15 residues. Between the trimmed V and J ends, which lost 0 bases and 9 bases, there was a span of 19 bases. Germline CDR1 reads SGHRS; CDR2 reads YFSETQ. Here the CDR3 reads CASSLDGGRISGQYF. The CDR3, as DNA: TGCGCCAGCAGCTTGGATGGGGGGCGGATTTCGGGGCAGTACTTC.

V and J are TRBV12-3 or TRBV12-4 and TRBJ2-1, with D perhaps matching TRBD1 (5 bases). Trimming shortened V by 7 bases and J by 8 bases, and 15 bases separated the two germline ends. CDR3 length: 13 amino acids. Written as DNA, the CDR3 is TGTGCCAGCACCAGACAGCCGAGCGATGAGCAGTTCTTC. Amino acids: CASTRQPSDEQFF.

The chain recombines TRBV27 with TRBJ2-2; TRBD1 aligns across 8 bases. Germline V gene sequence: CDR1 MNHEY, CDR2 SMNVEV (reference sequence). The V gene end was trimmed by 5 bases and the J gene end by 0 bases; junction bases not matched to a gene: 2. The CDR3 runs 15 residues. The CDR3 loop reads CASSTGGSNTGELFF. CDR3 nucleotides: TGTGCCAGCAGTACAGGGGGGTCGAACACCGGGGAGCTGTTTTTT.

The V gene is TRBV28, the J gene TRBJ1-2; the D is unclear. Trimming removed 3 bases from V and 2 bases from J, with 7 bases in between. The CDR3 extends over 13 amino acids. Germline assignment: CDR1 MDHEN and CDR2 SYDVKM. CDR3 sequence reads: CASSFLGNYGYTF. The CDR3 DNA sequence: TGTGCCAGCAGTTTCTTGGGGAACTATGGCTACACCTTC.

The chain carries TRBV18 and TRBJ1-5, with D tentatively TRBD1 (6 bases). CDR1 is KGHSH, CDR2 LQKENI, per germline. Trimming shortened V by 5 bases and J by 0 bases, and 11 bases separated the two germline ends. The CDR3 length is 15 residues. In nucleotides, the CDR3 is TGTGCCAGCTCAACAGGGACCGATAGCAATCAGCCCCAGCATTTT. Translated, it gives CASSTGTDSNQPQHF.

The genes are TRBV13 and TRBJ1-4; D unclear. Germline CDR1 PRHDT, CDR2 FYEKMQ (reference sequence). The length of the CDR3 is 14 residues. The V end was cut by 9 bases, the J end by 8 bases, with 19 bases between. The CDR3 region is CASGEKGIEEKLFF. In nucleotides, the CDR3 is TGTGCCAGTGGGGAGAAGGGAATCGAGGAAAAACTGTTTTTT.

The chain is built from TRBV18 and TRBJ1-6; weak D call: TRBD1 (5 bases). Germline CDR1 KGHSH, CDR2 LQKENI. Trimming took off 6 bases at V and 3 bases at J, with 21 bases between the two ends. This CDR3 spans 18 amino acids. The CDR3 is CASSPLSPGRGYNSPLHF. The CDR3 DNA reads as TGTGCCAGCTCTCCTCTTTCCCCGGGACGCGGCTATAATTCACCCCTCCACTTT.

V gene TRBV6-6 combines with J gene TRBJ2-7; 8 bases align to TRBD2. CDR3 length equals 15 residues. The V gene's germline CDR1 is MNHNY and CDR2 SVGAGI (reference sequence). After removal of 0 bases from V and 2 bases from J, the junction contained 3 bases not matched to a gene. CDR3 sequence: CASSYSGLDPYEQYF. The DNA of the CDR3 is TGTGCCAGCAGTTACTCGGGACTAGACCCCTACGAGCAGTACTTC.

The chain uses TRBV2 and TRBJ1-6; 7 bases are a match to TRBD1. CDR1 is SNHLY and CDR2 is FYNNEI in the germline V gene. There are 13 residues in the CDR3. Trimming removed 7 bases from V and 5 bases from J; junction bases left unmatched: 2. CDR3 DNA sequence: TGTGCCAGCAAGGACAGGAATAATTCACCCCTCCACTTT. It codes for CASKDRNNSPLHF.

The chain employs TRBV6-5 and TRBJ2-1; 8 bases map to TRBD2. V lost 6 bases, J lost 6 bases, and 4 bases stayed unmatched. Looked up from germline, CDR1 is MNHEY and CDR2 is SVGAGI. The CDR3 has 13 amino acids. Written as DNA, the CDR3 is TGTGCCAGCAGGAGAAGCGGGAGCAATGAGCAGTTCTTC. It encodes CASRRSGSNEQFF.

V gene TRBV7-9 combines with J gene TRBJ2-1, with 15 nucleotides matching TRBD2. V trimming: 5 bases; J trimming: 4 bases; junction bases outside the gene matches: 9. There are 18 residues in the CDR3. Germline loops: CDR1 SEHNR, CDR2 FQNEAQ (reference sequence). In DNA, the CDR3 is TGTGCCAGCAGCCCTGGGACTAGCGGGAGGATAGGGTACAATGAGCAGTTCTTC. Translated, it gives CASSPGTSGRIGYNEQFF. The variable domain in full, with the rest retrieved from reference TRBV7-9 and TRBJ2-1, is DTGVSQNPRHKITKRGQNVTFRCDPISEHNRLYWYRQTLGQGPEFLTYFQNEAQLEKSRLLSDRFSAERPKGSFSTLEIQRTEQGDSAMYLCASSPGTSGRIGYNEQFFGPGTRLTVL.

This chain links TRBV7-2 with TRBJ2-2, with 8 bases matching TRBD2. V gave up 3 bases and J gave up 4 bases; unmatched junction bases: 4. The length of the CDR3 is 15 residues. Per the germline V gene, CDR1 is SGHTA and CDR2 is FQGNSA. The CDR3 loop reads CASSLGLGSTGELFF. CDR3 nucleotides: TGTGCCAGCAGCTTGGGACTAGGGAGCACCGGGGAGCTGTTTTTT.

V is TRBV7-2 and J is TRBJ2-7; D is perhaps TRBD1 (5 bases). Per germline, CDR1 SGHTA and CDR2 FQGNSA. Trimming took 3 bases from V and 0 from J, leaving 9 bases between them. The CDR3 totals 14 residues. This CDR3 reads CASSLGRNSYEQYF. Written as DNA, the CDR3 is TGTGCCAGCAGCTTGGGGCGGAACTCCTACGAGCAGTACTTC.

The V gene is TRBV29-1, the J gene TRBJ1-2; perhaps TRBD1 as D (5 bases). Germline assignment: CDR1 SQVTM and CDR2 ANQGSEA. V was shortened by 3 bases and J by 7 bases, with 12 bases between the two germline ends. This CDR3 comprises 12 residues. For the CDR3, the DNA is TGCAGCGTTGATTACGGGGGAGTTGGCTACACCTTC. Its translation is CSVDYGGVGYTF.

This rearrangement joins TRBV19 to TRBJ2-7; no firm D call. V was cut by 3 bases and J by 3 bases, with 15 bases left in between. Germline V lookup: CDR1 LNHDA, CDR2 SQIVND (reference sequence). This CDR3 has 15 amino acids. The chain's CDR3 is CASSISSDLYYEQYF. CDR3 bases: TGTGCCAGTAGTATTTCTTCGGATCTGTACTACGAGCAGTACTTC.

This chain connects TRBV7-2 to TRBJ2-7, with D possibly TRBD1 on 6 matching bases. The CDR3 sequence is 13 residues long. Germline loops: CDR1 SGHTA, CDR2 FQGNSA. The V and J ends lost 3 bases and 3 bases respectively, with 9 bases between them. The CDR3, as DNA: TGTGCCAGCAGCTTCGGACAGAGCTACGAGCAGTACTTC. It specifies CASSFGQSYEQYF.

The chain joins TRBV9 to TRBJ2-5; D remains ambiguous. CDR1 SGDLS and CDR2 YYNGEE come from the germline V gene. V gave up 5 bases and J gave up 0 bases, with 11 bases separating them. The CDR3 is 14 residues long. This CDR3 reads CASSSTSHQETQYF. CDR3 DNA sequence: TGTGCCAGCAGTTCCACGAGCCACCAAGAGACCCAGTACTTC.

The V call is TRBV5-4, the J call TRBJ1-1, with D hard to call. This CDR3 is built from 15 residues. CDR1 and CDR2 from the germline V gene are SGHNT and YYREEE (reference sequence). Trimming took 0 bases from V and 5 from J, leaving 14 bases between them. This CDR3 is CASSLEVSFETEAFF. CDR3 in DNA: TGTGCCAGCAGCTTGGAGGTGTCCTTCGAGACTGAAGCTTTCTTT.

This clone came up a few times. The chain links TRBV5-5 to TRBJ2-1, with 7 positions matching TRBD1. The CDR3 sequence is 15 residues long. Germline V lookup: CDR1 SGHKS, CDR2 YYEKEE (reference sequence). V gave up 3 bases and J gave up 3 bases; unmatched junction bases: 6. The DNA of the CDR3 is TGTGCCAGCAGCTCACGACAGGGCTACTACAATGAGCAGTTCTTC. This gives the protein CASSSRQGYYNEQFF.

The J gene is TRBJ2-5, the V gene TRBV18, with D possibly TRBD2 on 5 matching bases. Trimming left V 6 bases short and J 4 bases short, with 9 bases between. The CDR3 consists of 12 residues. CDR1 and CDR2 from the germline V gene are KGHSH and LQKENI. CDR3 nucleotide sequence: TGTGCCAGCTCCCGGGGTTTAGAGACCCAGTACTTC. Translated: CASSRGLETQYF.

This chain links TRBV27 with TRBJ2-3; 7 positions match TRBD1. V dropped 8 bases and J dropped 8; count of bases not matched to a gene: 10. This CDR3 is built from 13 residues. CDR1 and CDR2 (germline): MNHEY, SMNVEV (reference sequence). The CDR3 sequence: CASQDRARGTQYF. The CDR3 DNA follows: TGTGCCAGCCAAGACAGGGCACGGGGTACGCAGTATTTT.

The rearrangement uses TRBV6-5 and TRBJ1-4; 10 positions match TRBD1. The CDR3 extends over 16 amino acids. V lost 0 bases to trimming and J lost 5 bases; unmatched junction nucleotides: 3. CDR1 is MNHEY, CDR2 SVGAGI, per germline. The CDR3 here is CASSYSPGQGNEKLFF. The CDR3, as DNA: TGTGCCAGCAGTTACTCACCGGGACAGGGGAATGAAAAACTGTTTTTT.

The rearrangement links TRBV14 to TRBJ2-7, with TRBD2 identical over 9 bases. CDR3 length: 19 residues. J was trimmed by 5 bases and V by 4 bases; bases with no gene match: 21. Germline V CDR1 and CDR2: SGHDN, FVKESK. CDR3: CASSLARGGPPLRWNEQYF. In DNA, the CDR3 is TGTGCCAGCAGCCTTGCGCGGGGGGGCCCTCCTCTCCGGTGGAACGAGCAGTACTTC.

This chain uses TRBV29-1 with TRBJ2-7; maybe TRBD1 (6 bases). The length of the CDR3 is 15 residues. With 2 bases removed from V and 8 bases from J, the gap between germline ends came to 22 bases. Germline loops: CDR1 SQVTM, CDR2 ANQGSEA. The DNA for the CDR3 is TGCAGCGTTGAACAGAACAGGGCAGGAACTCGGCAGCAGTACTTC. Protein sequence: CSVEQNRAGTRQQYF.

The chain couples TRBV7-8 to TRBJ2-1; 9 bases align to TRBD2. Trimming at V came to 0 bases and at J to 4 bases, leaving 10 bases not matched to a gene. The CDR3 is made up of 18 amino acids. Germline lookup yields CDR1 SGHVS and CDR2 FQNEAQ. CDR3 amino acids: CASSLAAGGPMVYNEQFF. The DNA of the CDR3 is TGTGCCAGCAGCTTAGCCGCGGGGGGGCCAATGGTGTACAATGAGCAGTTCTTC.

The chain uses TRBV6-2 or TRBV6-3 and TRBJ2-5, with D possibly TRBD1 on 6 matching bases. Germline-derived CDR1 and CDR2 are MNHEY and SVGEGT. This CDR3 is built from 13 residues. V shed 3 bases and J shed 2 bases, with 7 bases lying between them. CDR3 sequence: CASSYRGQETQYF. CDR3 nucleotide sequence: TGTGCCAGCAGTTATAGGGGGCAAGAGACCCAGTACTTC.